This T cell receptor beta chain appears in the sequencing data of a study of cytomegalovirus exposure and HLA in healthy donors. Use of 60 Vbeta and 13 Jbeta primers characterized the PCR. Data came from immunoSEQ multiplex PCR; TCRdb stores just in-frame clones and leaves some out. The table lists under 200,000 clones, around 90% of them singletons. As for this clone: The antigen remains unidentified. The germline gene is not matched at one end of the junction; a read error may be the cause.

The CDR3 has 11 residues. CDR1 is MNHEY and CDR2 is SVGAGI in the germline V gene. Regarding the study as a whole: Presence/absence analyses supposed approximately even sequencing depth among donors.

This chain connects TRBV6-5 to TRBJ2-7; D not certain. The material sequenced was PBMCs. The sequence was collected from a boy aged 2 to 9 in good health and CMV-seronegative. CDR3 protein: CASSYSDEQYF. CDR3 coding DNA: TGTGCCAGCAGTTACTCCGACGAGCAGTACTTC.